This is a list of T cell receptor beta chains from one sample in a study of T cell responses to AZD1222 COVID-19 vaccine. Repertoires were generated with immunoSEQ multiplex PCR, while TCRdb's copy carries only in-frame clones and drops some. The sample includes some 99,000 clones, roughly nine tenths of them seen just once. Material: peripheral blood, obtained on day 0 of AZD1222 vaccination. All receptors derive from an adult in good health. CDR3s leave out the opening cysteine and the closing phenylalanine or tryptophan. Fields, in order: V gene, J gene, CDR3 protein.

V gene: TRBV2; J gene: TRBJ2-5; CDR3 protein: ASSLDSTQETQY
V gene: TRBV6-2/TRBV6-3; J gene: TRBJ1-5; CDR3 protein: ASSRDRVEPQH
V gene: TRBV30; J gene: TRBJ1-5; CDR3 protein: AWSLGNQPQH
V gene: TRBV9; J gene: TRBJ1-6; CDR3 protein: ASSLTGGDSPLH
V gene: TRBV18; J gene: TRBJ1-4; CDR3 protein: ASSPSTGRGEKLF
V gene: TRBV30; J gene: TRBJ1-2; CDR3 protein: ACQPGAGFGYT
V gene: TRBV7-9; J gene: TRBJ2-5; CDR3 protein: ASSSLGRETQY
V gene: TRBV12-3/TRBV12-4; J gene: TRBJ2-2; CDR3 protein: ASSGQGTGELF
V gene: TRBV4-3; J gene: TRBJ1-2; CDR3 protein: ASSQQGRYGYT
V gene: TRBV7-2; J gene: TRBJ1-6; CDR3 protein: ASSLNGQANNSPLH
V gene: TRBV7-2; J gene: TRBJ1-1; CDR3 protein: ASSPTGGTEAF
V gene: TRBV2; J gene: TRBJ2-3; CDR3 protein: ASREVAGTTDTQY
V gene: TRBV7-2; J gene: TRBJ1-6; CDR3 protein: ASSLRGEYNSPLH
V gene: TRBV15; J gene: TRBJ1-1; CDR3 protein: ATSREDSTEAF
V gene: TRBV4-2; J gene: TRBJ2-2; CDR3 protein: ASSQAQGQTTGELF
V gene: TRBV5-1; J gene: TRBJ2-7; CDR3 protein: ASSFDGTGSYEQY
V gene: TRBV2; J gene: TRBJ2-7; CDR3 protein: ASSGGQGLGYEQY
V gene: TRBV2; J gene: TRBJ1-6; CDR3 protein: ASSKSRTADYSPLH
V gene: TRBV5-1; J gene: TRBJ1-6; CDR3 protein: ASSLDSSYNSPLH
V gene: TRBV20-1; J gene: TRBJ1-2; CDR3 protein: SARGNRGYT
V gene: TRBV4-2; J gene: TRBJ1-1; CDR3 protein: ASSREGGNTEAF
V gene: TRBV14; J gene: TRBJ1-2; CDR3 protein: ASSLDRGSYGYT
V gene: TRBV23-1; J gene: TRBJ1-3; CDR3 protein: ASSPSDGNTIY
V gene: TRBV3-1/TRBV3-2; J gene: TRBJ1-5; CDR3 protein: ASSQDPGVGSQH
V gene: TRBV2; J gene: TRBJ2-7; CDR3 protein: ASRRQGMSYEQY
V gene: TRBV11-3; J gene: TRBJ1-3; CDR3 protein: ASSHAGSGNTIY
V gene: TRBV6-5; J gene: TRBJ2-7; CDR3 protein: ASSSPVNDEQY
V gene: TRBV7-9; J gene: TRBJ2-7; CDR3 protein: ASSNFLSGTEVYEQY